These 26 T cell receptor beta chains originate from one sample sequenced in a study of blood T cell repertoires in COVID-19. This table comes from immunoSEQ multiplex PCR, and its TCRdb copy is limited to in-frame clones, with some not included. Among approximately 300,000 clones listed, over 85% were seen once. The sequenced material came from peripheral blood. These receptors were obtained from a woman between 25 and 40 years old with COVID-19, enrolled during active disease.

The chain links TRBV6-2 or TRBV6-3 to TRBJ2-1; 8 bases line up with TRBD2. Germline assignment: CDR1 MNHEY and CDR2 SVGEGT. The CDR3 covers 16 residues. V dropped 5 bases and J dropped 6; count of bases not matched to a gene: 12. CDR3 DNA sequence: TGTGCCAGCAGTCAAATGACTAGCGCAGCCGGCAATGAGCAGTTCTTC. This gives the protein CASSQMTSAAGNEQFF.

The chain employs TRBV7-9 and TRBJ1-2; D not certain. In germline, CDR1 is SEHNR, CDR2 FQNEAQ (reference sequence). CDR3 length equals 12 residues. The germline V and J ends were trimmed by 6 bases and 0 bases, with 5 bases remaining between them. The CDR3 DNA is TGTGCCAGCAGAGGAGCTAACTATGGCTACACCTTC. This gives the protein CASRGANYGYTF. The full variable domain, completed using reference TRBV7-9 and TRBJ1-2, is DTGVSQNPRHKITKRGQNVTFRCDPISEHNRLYWYRQTLGQGPEFLTYFQNEAQLEKSRLLSDRFSAERPKGSFSTLEIQRTEQGDSAMYLCASRGANYGYTFGSGTRLTVV.

V and J are TRBV11-2 and TRBJ1-2, with a weak D call TRBD1 (6 bases). Germline-derived CDR1 and CDR2 are SGHAT and FQNNGV. The CDR3 spans 15 residues. The ends were cut back, 1 base at V and 3 bases at J, with 12 bases in the middle. This CDR3 reads CASSLVAGDHYGYTF. CDR3 sequence (DNA): TGTGCCAGCAGCTTAGTTGCAGGGGATCACTATGGCTACACCTTC.

The gene calls are TRBV6-5 and TRBJ1-1; no definite D call. The CDR3 spans 12 residues. Trimming shortened V by 6 bases and J by 7 bases, and 12 bases separated the two germline ends. Germline CDR1 reads MNHEY; CDR2 reads SVGAGI. The DNA of the CDR3 is TGTGCCAGCAGGCGGGAGGTGGGTGAAGCTTTCTTT. Its translation: CASRREVGEAFF.

The chain joins TRBV14 to TRBJ1-1; TRBD1 matches at 7 bases. The germline CDR1 and CDR2 sequences are SGHDN and FVKESK. V was pared by 5 bases and J by 1 base, with 10 bases of the junction left unmatched. There are 16 residues in the CDR3. As DNA, the CDR3 is TGTGCCAGCAGCGAAAAACAGGGGCGGAGGAACACTGAAGCTTTCTTT. Protein product: CASSEKQGRRNTEAFF. Variable domain in full (rest from reference TRBV14 and TRBJ1-1): EAGVTQFPSHSVIEKGQTVTLRCDPISGHDNLYWYRRVMGKEIKFLLHFVKESKQDESGMPNNRFLAERTGGTYSTLKVQPAELEDSGVYFCASSEKQGRRNTEAFFGQGTRLTVV.

The J gene is TRBJ1-1, the V gene TRBV7-9; 9 positions agree with TRBD1. With V trimmed by 6 bases and J by 6 bases, 11 bases remained unmatched. The CDR3 is 15 amino acids. CDR1 is SEHNR, CDR2 FQNEAQ, per germline (reference sequence). The CDR3 sequence: CASRRRTGEFAEAFF. The CDR3 nucleotides read TGTGCCAGCAGACGACGGACAGGGGAGTTCGCTGAAGCTTTCTTT.

V usage is TRBV11-2 and J usage is TRBJ1-3; 8 positions agree with TRBD1. The length of the CDR3 is 16 residues. J lost 5 bases, V lost 3 bases, and 9 bases had no gene match. Germline assignment: CDR1 SGHAT and CDR2 FQNNGV. CDR3 sequence: CASSLRTGTTRNTIYF. Here the CDR3 DNA reads TGTGCCAGCAGCTTGCGGACAGGGACCACCAGAAACACCATATATTTT. The full variable domain, completed using reference TRBV11-2 and TRBJ1-3, is EAGVAQSPRYKIIEKRQSVAFWCNPISGHATLYWYQQILGQGPKLLIQFQNNGVVDDSQLPKDRFSAERLKGVDSTLKIQPAKLEDSAVYLCASSLRTGTTRNTIYFGEGSWLTVV.

The chain recombines TRBV11-1 with TRBJ2-7, with 8 bases aligning to TRBD1. This CDR3 is 13 amino acids long. V gave up 5 bases and J gave up 3 bases; unmatched junction bases: 3. CDR1 is SGHAT, CDR2 FQDESV, per germline (reference sequence). CDR3 DNA: TGTGCCAGCAGCACAGACAGGGGCTACGAGCAGTACTTC. It is translated as CASSTDRGYEQYF. The entire variable domain, with the rest obtained from reference TRBV11-1 and TRBJ2-7, is as follows: EAEVAQSPRYKITEKSQAVAFWCDPISGHATLYWYRQILGQGPELLVQFQDESVVDDSQLPKDRFSAERLKGVDSTLKIQPAELGDSAMYLCASSTDRGYEQYFGPGTRLTVT.

The chain joins TRBV27 to TRBJ1-5; no firm D call. V lost 9 bases and J 7 bases, leaving 13 bases between the germline ends. Germline CDR1 reads MNHEY; CDR2 reads SMNVEV (reference sequence). The CDR3 runs 12 residues. The DNA of the CDR3 is TGTGCCAGAAACCCACAGTCACAGCCCCAGCATTTT. This sequence encodes CARNPQSQPQHF.

CDR3 DNA sequence: TGCAGCGTTGAGGGGCAGGGGAGGGATGGCTACACCTTC. Translated: CSVEGQGRDGYTF. The rearrangement joins TRBV29-1 to TRBJ1-2, with D possibly matching TRBD1 (6 bases). CDR1 is SQVTM, CDR2 ANQGSEA, per germline. V lost 3 bases to trimming and J lost 6 bases, with 14 bases between them. CDR3 length: 13 residues.

This clone appeared a single time. The chain uses TRBV29-1 and TRBJ1-2; tentative D call: TRBD1 (5 bases). This CDR3 spans 14 amino acids. V was cut by 4 bases and J by 5 bases, with 17 bases left in between. The germline CDR1 and CDR2 sequences are SQVTM and ANQGSEA. The CDR3 DNA follows: TGCAGCGTTGTCGGTGCTCTAGGGGCTTATGGCTACACCTTC. Translated: CSVVGALGAYGYTF.

The genes are TRBV9 and TRBJ1-2, with D possibly matching TRBD1 (5 bases). Germline V gene sequence: CDR1 SGDLS, CDR2 YYNGEE. Trimming shortened V by 4 bases and J by 0 bases, and 10 bases separated the two germline ends. This CDR3 region has 14 residues. The chain's CDR3 is CASSTTESNYGYTF. The CDR3 DNA is TGTGCCAGCAGCACGACAGAGTCTAACTATGGCTACACCTTC.

The rearrangement joins TRBV18 to TRBJ2-2; D is uncertain. Trimming removed 6 bases from V and 2 bases from J, with 16 bases in between. Per the germline V gene, CDR1 is KGHSH and CDR2 is LQKENI. CDR3 length: 16 residues. The CDR3 region has the DNA TGTGCCAGCTCCCTAATGACTGGCCGCAACACCGGGGAGCTGTTTTTT. This sequence encodes CASSLMTGRNTGELFF.

The V call is TRBV7-2, the J call TRBJ2-2; 11 bases are shared with TRBD2. V lost 5 bases and J lost 7; bases outside the gene matches: 12. From germline, CDR1 is SGHTA and CDR2 FQGNSA. This CDR3 is 17 amino acids long. The CDR3 DNA reads as TGTGCCAGCAGCGCCCCGGGACTAGCGGACGACAGCGGGGAGCTGTTTTTT. Its protein is CASSAPGLADDSGELFF.

CDR3 region: CASSSTGLGQPQHF. The CDR3 nucleotides are TGTGCCAGCAGCTCTACAGGTTTAGGTCAGCCCCAGCATTTT. V gene TRBV7-2 combines with J gene TRBJ1-5; tentative D call: TRBD1 (5 bases). The CDR3 has 14 amino acids. CDR1 SGHTA and CDR2 FQGNSA come from the germline V gene. The V end lost 4 bases, the J end lost 6 bases, and 13 bases lay between the germline ends.

This rearrangement joins TRBV27 to TRBJ1-2; TRBD1 might be the D (5 bases). Per germline, CDR1 MNHEY and CDR2 SMNVEV (reference sequence). The CDR3 consists of 14 residues. Trimming left V 5 bases short and J 1 base short, with 11 bases between. CDR3 coding DNA: TGTGCCAGCAGTCCGCGACAGCTTAACTATGGCTACACCTTC. This sequence encodes CASSPRQLNYGYTF.

This clone has a single count. CDR3 coding DNA: TGTGCCAGCAGCCCCGTTCCAGGTATTGTTAACTATGGCTACACCTTC. Translation gives CASSPVPGIVNYGYTF. The chain combines TRBV3-1 (or the pseudogene TRBV3-2) with TRBJ1-2, with D unclear. Germline V gives CDR1 LGHDT, CDR2 YNNKEL (reference sequence). The CDR3 is made up of 16 amino acids. Trimming stripped 4 bases from V and 1 base from J, with 16 bases between.

The V gene is TRBV4-1, the J gene TRBJ1-1; D ambiguous. Trimming took 3 bases from V and 0 from J, leaving 8 bases between them. Looked up from germline, CDR1 is MGHRA and CDR2 is YSYEKL. This CDR3 is 14 amino acids long. As DNA, the CDR3 is TGCGCCAGCAGCCACAGACATTTGAACACTGAAGCTTTCTTT. The encoded protein is CASSHRHLNTEAFF.

For this clone: This CDR3 fails to terminate in the conserved phenylalanine or tryptophan, so it likely reflects a read error. Because the CDR3's place on the DNA is in doubt, the DNA is left out and the CDR3 is given as listed by TCRdb. CDR3: CASSMGEVGD. The genes are TRBV5-7 and TRBJ1-4. TRBV5-7 is an ORF for which the function is uncertain. The CDR3 comprises 10 residues, both ends counted.

V is TRBV19 and J is TRBJ2-5; TRBD2 aligns across 11 bases. Losses at the gene ends were 5 bases for V and 2 bases for J; bases not matched to a gene: 7. This CDR3 spans 16 amino acids. Looked up from germline, CDR1 is LNHDA and CDR2 is SQIVND (reference sequence). CDR3 bases: TGTGCCAGTAGTCCCGGACTAGCGGGCCTTCAAGAGACCCAGTACTTC. Protein product: CASSPGLAGLQETQYF.

The chain recombines TRBV7-9 with TRBJ1-6, with 8 positions matching TRBD1. CDR1 is SEHNR and CDR2 is FQNEAQ in the germline V gene (reference sequence). CDR3 length: 14 residues. V trimming: 7 bases; J trimming: 5 bases; junction bases outside the gene matches: 4. The CDR3 sequence: CASNRQGNNSPLHF. The CDR3 region has the DNA TGTGCCAGCAACCGACAGGGGAATAATTCACCCCTCCACTTT.

The CDR3 loop is CASSVDGGSYNEQFF. For the CDR3, the DNA is TGTGCCAGCAGCGTAGACGGGGGGTCCTACAATGAGCAGTTCTTC. This chain connects TRBV9 to TRBJ2-1, with 7 bases aligning to TRBD2. Trimming took 0 bases from V and 1 from J; bases not matched to a gene: 1. Germline V gene lookup returns CDR1 SGDLS and CDR2 YYNGEE. CDR3 size: 15 residues.

V usage is TRBV28 and J usage is TRBJ1-2, with TRBD1 matching over 10 bases. This CDR3 contains 16 residues. The V and J ends lost 3 bases and 3 bases, in that order; junction bases with no gene match: 7. Germline values: CDR1 MDHEN, CDR2 SYDVKM. The CDR3 DNA sequence: TGTGCCAGCAGTTTTCGGGCGGGGACAGGGGACTATGGCTACACCTTC. This translates into CASSFRAGTGDYGYTF.

CDR3 region: CASSFQRGGELFF. The CDR3 nucleotides read TGTGCCAGCAGTTTTCAAAGGGGCGGGGAGCTGTTTTTT. V usage is TRBV12-3 or TRBV12-4 and J usage is TRBJ2-2, with D possibly TRBD1 on 5 matching bases. V lost 3 bases and J lost 7, with 9 bases in between. The CDR3 consists of 13 residues.

DNA of the CDR3: TGTGCCAGCAGTCAGGGGCGTTTATCAACTGAAGCTTTCTTT. Protein: CASSQGRLSTEAFF. The rearrangement links TRBV2 to TRBJ1-1; D perhaps matches TRBD1 (6 bases). With 5 bases removed from V and 5 bases from J, the gap between germline ends came to 15 bases. This CDR3 contains 14 residues. The germline V gene encodes CDR1 SNHLY and CDR2 FYNNEI.

The chain combines TRBV24-1 with TRBJ2-2; TRBD1 aligns across 10 bases. The CDR3 has 16 residues. The ends lost 2 bases at V and 5 bases at J; junction bases unmatched: 4. Germline V lookup: CDR1 KGHDR, CDR2 SFDVKD. This CDR3 is CATSDSRTGGTGELFF. The CDR3 region has the DNA TGTGCCACCAGTGATTCGAGGACAGGGGGTACCGGGGAGCTGTTTTTT.